The next 3 T cell receptor beta chains were all read from a single sample in a study of control samples from healthy donors and cancer patients. TCRdb's table, derived via immunoSEQ multiplex PCR, lists solely in-frame clones and lacks some. The top ten clones hold over 2% of a sample with more than 95,000 clones, more than 75% of them seen once. What was sequenced was blood. These receptors all stem from a woman between 65 and 79 years old in good health.

This clone is a singleton in its sample. The rearrangement uses TRBV6-2 or TRBV6-3 and TRBJ2-2; D possibly uses TRBD1 or TRBD2 (6 bases each). V lost 6 bases, J lost 4 bases, and 21 bases lay in between. Germline lookup yields CDR1 MNHEY and CDR2 SVGEGT. There are 17 residues in the CDR3. The CDR3: CASRPPSGGGSTGELFF. In DNA, the CDR3 is TGTGCCAGCAGACCTCCGTCCGGGGGCGGTAGCACCGGGGAGCTGTTTTTT.

V usage is TRBV6-5 and J usage is TRBJ1-2, with D possibly being TRBD1 (5 bases). Germline CDR1 reads MNHEY; CDR2 reads SVGAGI. This CDR3 is 12 amino acids long. Trimming took 6 bases from V and 2 from J, leaving 7 bases between them. The CDR3 here is CASRGDNYGYTF. CDR3 bases: TGTGCCAGCAGGGGGGACAACTATGGCTACACCTTC.

The V gene is TRBV27, the J gene TRBJ2-1; perhaps TRBD2 as D (5 bases). With 2 bases removed from V and 0 bases from J, the gap between germline ends came to 8 bases. In germline, CDR1 is MNHEY, CDR2 SMNVEV (reference sequence). The CDR3 is 15 amino acids. CDR3 region: CASSLIAGSYNEQFF. The CDR3 coding sequence is TGTGCCAGCAGTTTAATCGCGGGCTCCTACAATGAGCAGTTCTTC.